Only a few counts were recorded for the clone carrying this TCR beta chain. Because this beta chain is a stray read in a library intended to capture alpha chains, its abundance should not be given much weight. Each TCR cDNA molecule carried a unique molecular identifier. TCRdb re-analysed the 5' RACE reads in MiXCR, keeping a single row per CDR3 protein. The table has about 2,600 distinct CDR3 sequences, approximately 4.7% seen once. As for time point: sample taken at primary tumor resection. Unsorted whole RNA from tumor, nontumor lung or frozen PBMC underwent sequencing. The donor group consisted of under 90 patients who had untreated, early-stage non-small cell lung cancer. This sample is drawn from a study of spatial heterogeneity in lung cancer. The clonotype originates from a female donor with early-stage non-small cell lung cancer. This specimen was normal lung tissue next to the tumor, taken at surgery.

This chain's CDR3 is CASSRSGENYIQYF. The CDR3 coding sequence is TGTGCCTCAAGCCGATCGGGGGAAAACTACATTCAGTACTTC. This sequence joins TRBV3-1 and TRBJ2-4; perhaps TRBD2 as D (6 bases). The CDR3 is 14 amino acids. CDR1 is LGHDT, CDR2 YNNKEL, per germline (reference sequence). Trimming removed 11 bases at V and 8 bases at J, with 22 bases between. The whole variable domain, filled in from reference TRBV3-1 and TRBJ2-4, reads DTAVSQTPKYLVTQMGNDKSIKCEQNLGHDTMYWYKQDSKKFLKIMFSYNNKELIINETVPNRFSPKSPDKAHLNLHINSLELGDSAVYFCASSRSGENYIQYFGAGTRLSVL.